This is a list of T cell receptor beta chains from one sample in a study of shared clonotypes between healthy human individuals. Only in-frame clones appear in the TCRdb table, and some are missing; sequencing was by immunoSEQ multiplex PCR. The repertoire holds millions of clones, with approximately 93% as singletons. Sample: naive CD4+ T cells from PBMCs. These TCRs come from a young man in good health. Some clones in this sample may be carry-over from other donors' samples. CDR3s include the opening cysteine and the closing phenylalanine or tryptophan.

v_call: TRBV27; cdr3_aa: CASSLVRGVDGYTF
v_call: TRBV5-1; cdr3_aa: CASSRDRANTGELFF
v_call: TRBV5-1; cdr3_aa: CASSRMGEETQYF
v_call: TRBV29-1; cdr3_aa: CSVTRTSGTDTQYF
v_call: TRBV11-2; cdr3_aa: CASSLETFLAEQFF
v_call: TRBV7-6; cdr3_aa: CATSSGGSTDTQYF
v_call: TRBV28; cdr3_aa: CASSLRETQYF
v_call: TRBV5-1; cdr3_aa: CASSFNTYEQYF
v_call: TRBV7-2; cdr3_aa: CASSLQGARYGYTF
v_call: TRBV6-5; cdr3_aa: CASSYTTGTNEKLFF
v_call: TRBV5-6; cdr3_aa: CASSLGGRFQHF
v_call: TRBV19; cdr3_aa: CASRDRDPLPQHF
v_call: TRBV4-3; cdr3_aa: CASSQGTTNYGYTF
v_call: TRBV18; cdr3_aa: CASCNLAGVFNEQFF
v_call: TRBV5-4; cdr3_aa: CASSSGTPYQTGELFF
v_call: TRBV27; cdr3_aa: CASSRQPGQTYEQYF
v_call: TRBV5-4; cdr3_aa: CASSLPATAFYEQYF
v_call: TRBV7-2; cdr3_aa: CASSLGGAVEQYF
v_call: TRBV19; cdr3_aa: CASSTYLGTGGNQPQHF
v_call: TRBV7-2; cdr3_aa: CASSFSGGYSNQPQHF
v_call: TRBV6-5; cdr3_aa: CASSRTSVDAGELFF
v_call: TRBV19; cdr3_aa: CASTLQGGNTEAFF
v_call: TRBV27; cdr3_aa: CASSLRGGGNTEAFF
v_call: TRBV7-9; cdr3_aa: CASSTRGTQYF
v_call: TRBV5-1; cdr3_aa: CASSLNSGSGANVLTF
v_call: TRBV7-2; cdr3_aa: CASSLGQANYGYTF
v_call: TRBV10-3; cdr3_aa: CATGQGVRYEQYF
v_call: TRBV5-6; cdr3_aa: CASSFMALDYEQYF
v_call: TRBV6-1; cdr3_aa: CASSEWGALYGYTF
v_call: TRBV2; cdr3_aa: CASRGGQSYEQYF
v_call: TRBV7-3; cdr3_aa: CASSLRDRTNEQFF
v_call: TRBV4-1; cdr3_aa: CASSQATRSGYEQYF
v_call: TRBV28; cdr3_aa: CASSSGSGGSNQPQHF
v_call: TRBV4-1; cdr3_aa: CASSHPGTANHLHF
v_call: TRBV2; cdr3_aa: CASSGDRELGPQHF
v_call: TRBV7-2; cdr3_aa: CASSSQTGVGEQFF
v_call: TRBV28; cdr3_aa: CASSPPSPGVGEQYF
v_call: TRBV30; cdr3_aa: CAWSALADLYEQYF
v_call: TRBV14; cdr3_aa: CASSQVLQGNTEAFF
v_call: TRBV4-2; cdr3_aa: CASSKDRYTEAFF
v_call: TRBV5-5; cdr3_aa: CASSLQLTPGHRSYNEQFF
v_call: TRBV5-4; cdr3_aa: CASSSPGGKYEQYF
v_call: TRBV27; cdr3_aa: CASSPTASGRYGEQFF
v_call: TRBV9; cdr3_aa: CASSVAPQGQPQHF
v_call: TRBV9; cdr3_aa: CASSFWDRGNSPLHF
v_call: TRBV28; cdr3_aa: CASSLAFPGSLSGNTEAFF
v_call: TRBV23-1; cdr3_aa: CASSPGPSNYGYTF
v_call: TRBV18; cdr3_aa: CASSPGQGLSMNTEAFF
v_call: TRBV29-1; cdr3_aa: CSVEGTNYGYTF
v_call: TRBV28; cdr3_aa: CASSSGGGLRYQPQHF
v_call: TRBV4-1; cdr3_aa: CASSQGFRLTGELFF
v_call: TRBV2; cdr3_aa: CASSEGRQVSDEQYF
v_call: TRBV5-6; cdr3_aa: CASSLDGTSGFYSSYEQYF